The following is a TCR beta chain sequence with its context. The antigen remains unidentified. These data come from a study of T cell responses to AZD1222 COVID-19 vaccine. The CDR3 sequence is 17 residues long. Germline CDR1 PRHDT, CDR2 FYEKMQ (reference sequence). V trimming: 4 bases; J trimming: 2 bases; junction bases outside the gene matches: 9. Only in-frame clones appear in the TCRdb table, and some are missing; sequencing was by immunoSEQ multiplex PCR. The data show about 150,000 clones, with 93% seen just once and about 1.9% held by the top ten. Findings and caveats of the study: Unmutated variant regions are reportedly targeted by nearly half of spike-specific TCRs.

This sequence originates from an adult in good health. The genes are TRBV13 and TRBJ1-2, with TRBD1 matching 11 bases. The material was peripheral blood, obtained on day 0 of AZD1222 vaccination. CDR3 sequence (DNA): TGTGCCAGCAGCTCCCTCGCGGGGACAGGGGGGAACTATGGCTACACCTTC. This codes for CASSSLAGTGGNYGYTF.